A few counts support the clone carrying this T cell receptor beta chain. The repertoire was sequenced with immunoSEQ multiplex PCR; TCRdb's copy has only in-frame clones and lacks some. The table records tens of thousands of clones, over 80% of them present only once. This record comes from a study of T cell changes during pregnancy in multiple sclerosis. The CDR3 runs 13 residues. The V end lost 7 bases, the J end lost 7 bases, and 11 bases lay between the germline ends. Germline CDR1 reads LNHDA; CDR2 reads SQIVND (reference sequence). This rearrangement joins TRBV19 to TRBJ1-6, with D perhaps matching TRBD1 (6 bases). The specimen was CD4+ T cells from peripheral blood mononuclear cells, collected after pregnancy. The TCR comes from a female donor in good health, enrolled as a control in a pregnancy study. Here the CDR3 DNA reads TGTGCCAGTACCCGGACAGACAATTCACCCCTCCACTTT. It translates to CASTRTDNSPLHF.